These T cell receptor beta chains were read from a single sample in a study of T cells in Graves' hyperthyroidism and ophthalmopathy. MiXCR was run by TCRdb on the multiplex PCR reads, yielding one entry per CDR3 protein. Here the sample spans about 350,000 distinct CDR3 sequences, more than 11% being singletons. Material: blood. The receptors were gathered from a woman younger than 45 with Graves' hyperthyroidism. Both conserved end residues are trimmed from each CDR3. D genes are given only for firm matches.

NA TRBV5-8 ASSDPRGVTYEQY
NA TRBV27 ASSPGRSSGNTIY
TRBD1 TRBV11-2 ASSAFKIDRGRNYGYT
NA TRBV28 ASSFIRVNEQF
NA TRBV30 AARLDTDTQY
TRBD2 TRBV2 ASSPRTSGTGELF
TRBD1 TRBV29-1 SVESDRAYEQY
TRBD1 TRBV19 ASSISTGGPNEQF
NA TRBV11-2 ASSLSGASSGNTIY
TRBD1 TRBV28 ASSPIYSGQGYEQY